The text below deals with one T cell receptor (beta chain). This sample is part of a study of blood T cell repertoires in COVID-19. Assay used: immunoSEQ multiplex PCR; TCRdb lists only in-frame clones, some missing. The table lists roughly 250,000 clones, 88% of them singletons. The V segment lost 4 bases and the J segment 6 bases; nucleotides outside the gene matches: 13. CDR3 length: 16 amino acids. The germline gives CDR1 SGDLS, CDR2 YYNGEE. Sequenced material: PBMCs or T cells enriched from blood (not recorded which). This chain joins TRBV9 and TRBJ2-1, with 7 nucleotides matching TRBD2. This TCR came from a woman aged 40 to 50 with acute COVID-19. CDR3 amino acids: CASSTFGAGLGNEQFF. The CDR3, as DNA: TGTGCCAGCAGCACCTTTGGAGCGGGGCTTGGCAATGAGCAGTTCTTC.